This record looks at one TCR beta chain sequence and its context. The data were taken from a study of blood T cell repertoires in COVID-19. The table came from immunoSEQ multiplex PCR; TCRdb's copy has only in-frame clones and leaves some out. This sample has 88,000 or so clones, with around 75% found just once. In germline, CDR1 is LGHDT, CDR2 YNNKEL (reference sequence). This CDR3 has 16 amino acids. Trimming cost V 2 bases and J 6 bases; bases outside gene matches: 5. The clonotype was recovered from a human donor in a cohort sampled during active COVID-19. Sequenced: peripheral blood. V is TRBV3-1 (or the pseudogene TRBV3-2) and J is TRBJ2-1, with 12 nucleotides matching TRBD2. As DNA, the CDR3 is TGTGCCAGCAGCCAAACCGGGACTAGCGGGTCCAATGAGCAGTTCTTC. It yields the protein CASSQTGTSGSNEQFF.